Sequencing of this TCR beta chain was carried out in a study of blood T cells in healthy people across ages. Whole-study results and caveats: TCR beta diversity correlated strongly with naive T cell percentage.

About this clonotype: Its antigen is still unknown.

This CDR3 has 14 residues. V dropped 0 bases and J dropped 4 bases, with 6 bases sitting between them. Germline values: CDR1 ENHRY, CDR2 SYGVKD. The authors isolated at least 6 million PBMCs per sample. For the second PCR, which ran for about 7 to 11 cycles, a sample-barcoded 5' primer and a J-beta primer mix were used. TCRdb recomputed calls from the 5' RACE reads with MiXCR, one row per CDR3 protein. This table holds more than 650,000 distinct CDR3 sequences, about a quarter found once. These data were also filed under a second study, of T cells of mothers and their children.

The clonotype was recovered from a boy aged 5 to 17 in good health. The sequenced sample consisted of blood. The rearrangement links TRBV10-3 to TRBJ2-2; D is unresolved. This chain's CDR3 is CAISESPGTGELFF. The CDR3 region has the DNA TGTGCCATCAGTGAGTCTCCGGGCACCGGGGAGCTGTTTTTT.